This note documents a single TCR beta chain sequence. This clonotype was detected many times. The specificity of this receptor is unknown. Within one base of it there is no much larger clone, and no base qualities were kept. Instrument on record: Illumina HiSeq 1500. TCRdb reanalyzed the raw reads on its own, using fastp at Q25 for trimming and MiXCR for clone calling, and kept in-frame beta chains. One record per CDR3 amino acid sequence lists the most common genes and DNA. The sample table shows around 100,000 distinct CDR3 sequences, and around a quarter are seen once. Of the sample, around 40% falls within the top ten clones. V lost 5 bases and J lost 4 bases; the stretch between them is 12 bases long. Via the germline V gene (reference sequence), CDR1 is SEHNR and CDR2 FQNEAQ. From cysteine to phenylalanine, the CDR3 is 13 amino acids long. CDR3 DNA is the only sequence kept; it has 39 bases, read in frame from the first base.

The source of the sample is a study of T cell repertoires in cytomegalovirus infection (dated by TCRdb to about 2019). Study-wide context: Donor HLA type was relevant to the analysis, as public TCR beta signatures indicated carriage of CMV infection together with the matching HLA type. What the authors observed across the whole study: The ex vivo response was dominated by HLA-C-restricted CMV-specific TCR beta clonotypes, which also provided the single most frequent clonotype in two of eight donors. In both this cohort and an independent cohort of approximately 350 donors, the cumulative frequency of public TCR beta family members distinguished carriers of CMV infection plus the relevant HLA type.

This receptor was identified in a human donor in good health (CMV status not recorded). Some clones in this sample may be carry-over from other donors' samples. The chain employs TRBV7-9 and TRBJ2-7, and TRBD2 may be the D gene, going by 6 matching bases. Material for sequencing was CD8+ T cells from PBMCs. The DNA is TGTGCCAGCAGCCCGGGACTGTTATACGAGCAGTACTTC. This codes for CASSPGLLYEQYF.